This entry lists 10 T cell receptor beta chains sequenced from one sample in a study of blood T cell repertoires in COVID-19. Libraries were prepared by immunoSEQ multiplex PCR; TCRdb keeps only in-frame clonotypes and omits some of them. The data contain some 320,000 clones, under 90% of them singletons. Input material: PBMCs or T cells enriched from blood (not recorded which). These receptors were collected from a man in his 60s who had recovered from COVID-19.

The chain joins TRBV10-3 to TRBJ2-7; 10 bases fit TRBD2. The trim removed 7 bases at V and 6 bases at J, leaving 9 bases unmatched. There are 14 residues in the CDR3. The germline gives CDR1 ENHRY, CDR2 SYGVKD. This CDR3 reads CAIMGAGGLVEQYF. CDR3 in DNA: TGTGCCATCATGGGAGCGGGAGGGCTGGTCGAGCAGTACTTC.

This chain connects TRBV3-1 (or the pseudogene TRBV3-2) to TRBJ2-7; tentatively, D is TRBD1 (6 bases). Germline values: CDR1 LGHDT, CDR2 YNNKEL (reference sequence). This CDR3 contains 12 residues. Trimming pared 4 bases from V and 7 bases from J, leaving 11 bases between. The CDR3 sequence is CASSRNREEQYF. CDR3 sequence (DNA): TGTGCCAGCAGCCGGAACAGGGAAGAGCAGTACTTC.

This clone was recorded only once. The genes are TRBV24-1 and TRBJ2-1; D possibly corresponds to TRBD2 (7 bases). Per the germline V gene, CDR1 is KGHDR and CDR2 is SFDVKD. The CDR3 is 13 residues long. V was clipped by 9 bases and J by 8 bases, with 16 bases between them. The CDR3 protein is CATHSGGGDEQFF. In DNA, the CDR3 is TGTGCCACCCATTCTGGAGGGGGGGATGAGCAGTTCTTC.

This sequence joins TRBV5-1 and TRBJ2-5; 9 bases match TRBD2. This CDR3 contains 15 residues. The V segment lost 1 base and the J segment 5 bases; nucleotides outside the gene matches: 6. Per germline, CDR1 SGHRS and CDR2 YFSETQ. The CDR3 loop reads CASSLYGGRVETQYF. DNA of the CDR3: TGCGCCAGCAGCTTGTACGGCGGGAGGGTTGAGACCCAGTACTTC.

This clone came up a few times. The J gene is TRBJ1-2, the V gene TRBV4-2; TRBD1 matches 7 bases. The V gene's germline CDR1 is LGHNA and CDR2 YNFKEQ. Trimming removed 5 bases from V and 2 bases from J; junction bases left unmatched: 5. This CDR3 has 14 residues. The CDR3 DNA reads TGTGCCAGCAGCACGGACAGGACAAACTATGGCTACACCTTC. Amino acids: CASSTDRTNYGYTF.

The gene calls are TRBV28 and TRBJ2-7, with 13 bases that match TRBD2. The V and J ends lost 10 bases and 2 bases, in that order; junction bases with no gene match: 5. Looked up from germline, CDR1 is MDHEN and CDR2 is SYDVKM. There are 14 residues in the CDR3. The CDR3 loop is CATGTSGTPYEQYF. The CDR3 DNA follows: TGTGCCACCGGGACTAGCGGGACGCCCTACGAGCAGTACTTC.

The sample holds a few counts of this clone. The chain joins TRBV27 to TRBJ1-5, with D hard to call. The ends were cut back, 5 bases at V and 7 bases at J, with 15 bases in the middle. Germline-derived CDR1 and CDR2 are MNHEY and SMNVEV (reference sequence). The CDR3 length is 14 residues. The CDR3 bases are TGTGCCAGCAGTCCAAACCCAGGAGGACAGCCCCAGCATTTT. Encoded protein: CASSPNPGGQPQHF.

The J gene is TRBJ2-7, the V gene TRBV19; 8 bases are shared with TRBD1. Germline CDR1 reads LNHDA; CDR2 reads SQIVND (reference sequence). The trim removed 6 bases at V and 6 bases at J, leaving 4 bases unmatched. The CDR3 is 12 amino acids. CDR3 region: CASSHGQGEQYF. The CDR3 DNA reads TGTGCCAGTAGCCACGGACAGGGCGAGCAGTACTTC. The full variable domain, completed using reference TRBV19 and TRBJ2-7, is DGGITQSPKYLFRKEGQNVTLSCEQNLNHDAMYWYRQDPGQGLRLIYYSQIVNDFQKGDIAEGYSVSREKKESFPLTVTSAQKNPTAFYLCASSHGQGEQYFGPGTRLTVT.

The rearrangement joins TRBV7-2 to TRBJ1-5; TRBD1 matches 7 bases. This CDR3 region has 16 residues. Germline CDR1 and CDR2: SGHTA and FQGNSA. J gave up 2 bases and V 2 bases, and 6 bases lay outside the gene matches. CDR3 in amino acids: CASSLTSGGGNQPQHF. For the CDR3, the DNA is TGTGCCAGCAGCTTAACGTCAGGGGGAGGCAATCAGCCCCAGCATTTT.

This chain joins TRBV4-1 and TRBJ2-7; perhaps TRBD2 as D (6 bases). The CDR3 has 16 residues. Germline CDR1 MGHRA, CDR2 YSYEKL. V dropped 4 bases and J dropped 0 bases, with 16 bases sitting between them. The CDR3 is CASSRADYSGSYEQYF. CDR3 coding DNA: TGCGCCAGCAGCCGAGCGGACTATTCAGGCTCCTACGAGCAGTACTTC.